This T cell receptor beta chain stems from a study of blood T cell repertoires in COVID-19. Turning to the study itself: COVID-19 samples, acute and convalescent, were from the United States, Italy and Spain. PBMCs, B-cell-depleted T cells, or T cells were the source of the cDNA or gDNA that made up the material.

V shed 1 base, J shed 6 bases, and the junction held 7 bases outside the gene matches. The CDR3 runs 15 residues. The germline V gene has CDR1 SEHNR and CDR2 FQNEAQ (reference sequence). In the original workflow: Quantification of nucleated cells was approximated via reference gene primer amplification. The repertoire was sequenced with immunoSEQ multiplex PCR; TCRdb's copy has only in-frame clones and lacks some. V, J and clone size were drawn from that table, and D and trimming were deduced from the DNA. The sample comprises about 150,000 clones, roughly 82% of which are singletons, and 12% to 15% rests with the top ten.

The clonotype comes from a human donor with acute or convalescent COVID-19. The donor label of this sample is uncertain. Sample: peripheral blood. This sequence joins TRBV7-9 and TRBJ2-5, with 8 bases that match TRBD1. CDR3 in DNA: TGTGCCAGCAGCTTAGAACCAGGGGGCAAGAAGACCCAGTACTTC. Protein: CASSLEPGGKKTQYF. Variable domain in full (rest from reference TRBV7-9 and TRBJ2-5): DTGVSQNPRHKITKRGQNVTFRCDPISEHNRLYWYRQTLGQGPEFLTYFQNEAQLEKSRLLSDRFSAERPKGSFSTLEIQRTEQGDSAMYLCASSLEPGGKKTQYFGPGTRLLVL.